Below are 4 T cell receptor beta chains sequenced from a single sample in a study of control samples from healthy donors and cancer patients. This table comes from immunoSEQ multiplex PCR, and its TCRdb copy is limited to in-frame clones, with some not included. The sample consists of about 60,000 clones, 75% to 95% of them appearing once. Material: PBMCs. All receptors derive from a woman aged 50 to 60 with colorectal cancer.

By sample share, this clone is medium-sized. Distinct nucleotide sequences in the sample also encode this CDR3. The chain uses TRBV5-4 and TRBJ1-2; no clear D gene. Trimming shortened V by 1 base and J by 4 bases, and 5 bases separated the two germline ends. This CDR3 has 12 amino acids. The germline V gene encodes CDR1 SGHNT and CDR2 YYREEE (reference sequence). In DNA form, the CDR3 reads TGTGCCAGCAGCTTGTATCGCTATGGCTACACCTTC. Its protein is CASSLYRYGYTF.

The rearrangement joins TRBV28 to TRBJ1-6; D might be TRBD1 (5 bases). V was clipped by 6 bases and J by 19 bases, with 22 bases between them. The CDR3 is made up of 13 amino acids. The germline V gene encodes CDR1 MDHEN and CDR2 SYDVKM. The CDR3 DNA follows: TGTGCCAGCAGCGAAGCCCCAGGGCTGGAGCCTCACTTT. This sequence encodes CASSEAPGLEPHF.

The chain recombines TRBV5-1 with TRBJ2-5; D remains ambiguous. This CDR3 is 14 amino acids long. CDR1 SGHRS and CDR2 YFSETQ come from the germline V gene. Trimming shortened V by 3 bases and J by 2 bases, and 11 bases separated the two germline ends. This CDR3 reads CASSYQDGQETQYF. CDR3 bases: TGCGCCAGCAGCTATCAGGACGGACAAGAGACCCAGTACTTC.

The chain has TRBV30 and TRBJ2-7; weak D call: TRBD2 (5 bases). Germline V gene sequence: CDR1 GTSNPN, CDR2 SVGIG (reference sequence). V was trimmed by 3 bases and J by 8 bases, leaving 17 bases between them. The CDR3 is 13 amino acids. CDR3 amino acids: CAWRSDSNAKQYF. CDR3 coding DNA: TGTGCCTGGAGATCGGACTCCAACGCGAAGCAGTACTTC.